This T cell receptor (beta chain) derives from a study of beta chain features in type 1 diabetes. Study overall: In age, gender and cell yields, patients were similar to healthy donors.

Every donor provided one heparinised blood draw, which averaged about 120 mL. The junction had 12 bases not matched to a gene; V was cut back by 5 bases and J by 8 bases. Germline CDR1 and CDR2: SGHVS and FQNEAQ. The length of the CDR3 is 15 residues. Every bit of the isolated RNA underwent reverse transcription, so sequencing read expressed TCRB transcripts. Method: immunoSEQ multiplex PCR; TCRdb's copy keeps in-frame clones and lacks some. This table has around 650,000 clones, roughly 12% appearing once. Study results and caveats: The naive, central memory and Treg TCRB repertoires showed an apparent similarity that was greater among patients than among healthy donors. Significant though moderate, a shortening of TCRB CDR3s appeared in all four CD4+ subsets of Type 1 diabetes patients.

This clone came up a few times. What it recognizes is unknown. The sequence was collected from a man younger than 40 with type 1 diabetes. V and J are TRBV7-8 and TRBJ2-3; 8 bases match TRBD2. Sequenced sample: naive CD4+ T cells from blood. CDR3 protein: CASSVTGLGSPTQYF. Here the CDR3 DNA reads TGTGCCAGCAGCGTGACGGGACTAGGGAGCCCTACGCAGTATTTT.